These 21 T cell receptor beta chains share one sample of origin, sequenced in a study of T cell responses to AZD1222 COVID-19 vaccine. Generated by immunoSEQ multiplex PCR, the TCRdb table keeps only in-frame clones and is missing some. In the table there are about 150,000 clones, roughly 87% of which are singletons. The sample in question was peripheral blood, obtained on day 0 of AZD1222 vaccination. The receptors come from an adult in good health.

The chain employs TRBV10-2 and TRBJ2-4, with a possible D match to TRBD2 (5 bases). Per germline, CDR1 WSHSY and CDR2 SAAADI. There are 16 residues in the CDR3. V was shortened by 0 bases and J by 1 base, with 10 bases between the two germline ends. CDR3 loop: CASSESGSAAKNIQYF. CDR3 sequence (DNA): TGCGCCAGCAGTGAGTCGGGTAGCGCGGCCAAAAACATTCAGTACTTC.

The CDR3 sequence: CASSAEGSSYEQYF. The CDR3 DNA is TGTGCCAGCAGTGCCGAGGGCTCCTCCTACGAGCAGTACTTC. The V and J genes are TRBV2 and TRBJ2-7; D perhaps matches TRBD2 (5 bases). Trimming left V 4 bases short and J 0 bases short, with 10 bases between. CDR3 length equals 14 residues. The germline V gene has CDR1 SNHLY and CDR2 FYNNEI.

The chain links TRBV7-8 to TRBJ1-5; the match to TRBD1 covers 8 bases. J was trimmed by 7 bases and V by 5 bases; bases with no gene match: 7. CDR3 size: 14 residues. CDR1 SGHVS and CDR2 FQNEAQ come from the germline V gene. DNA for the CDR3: TGTGCCAGCAGCGAGGGGACAGGAGGACAGCCCCAGCATTTT. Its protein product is CASSEGTGGQPQHF. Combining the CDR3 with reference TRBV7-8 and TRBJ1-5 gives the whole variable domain GAGVSQSPRYKVAKRGQDVALRCDPISGHVSLFWYQQALGQGPEFLTYFQNEAQLDKSGLPSDRFFAERPEGSVSTLKIQRTQQEDSAVYLCASSEGTGGQPQHFGDGTRLSIL.

The CDR3 DNA follows: TGTGCCAGCAGCATGGACAGGGTCCAACCGGAGACCCAGTACTTC. This encodes CASSMDRVQPETQYF. V is TRBV21-1 and J is TRBJ2-5; the table's D call TRBD1 went unverified against the DNA. TRBV21-1 counts as a pseudogene. The CDR3 totals 15 residues.

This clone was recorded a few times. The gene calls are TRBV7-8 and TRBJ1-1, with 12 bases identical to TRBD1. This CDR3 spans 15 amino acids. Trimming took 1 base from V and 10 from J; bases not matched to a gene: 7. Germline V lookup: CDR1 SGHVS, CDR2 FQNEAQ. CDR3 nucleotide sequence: TGTGCCAGCAGCTTAGAGGGGACAGGGGGCTGGTTAGCTTTCTTT. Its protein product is CASSLEGTGGWLAFF.

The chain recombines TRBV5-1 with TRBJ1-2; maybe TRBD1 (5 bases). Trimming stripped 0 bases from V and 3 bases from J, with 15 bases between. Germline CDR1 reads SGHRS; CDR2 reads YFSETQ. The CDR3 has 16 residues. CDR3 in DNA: TGCGCCAGCAGCTTGGGGAGTGGGGACTTCCACTATGGCTACACCTTC. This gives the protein CASSLGSGDFHYGYTF.

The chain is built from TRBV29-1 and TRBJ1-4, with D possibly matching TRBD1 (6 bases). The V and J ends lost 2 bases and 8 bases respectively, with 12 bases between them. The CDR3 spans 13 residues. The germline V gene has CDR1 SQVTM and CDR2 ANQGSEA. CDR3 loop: CSVEWGAREKLFF. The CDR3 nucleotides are TGCAGCGTTGAATGGGGGGCGAGAGAAAAACTGTTTTTT.

The CDR3 reads CASIQRGDPYNEQFF. Written as DNA, the CDR3 is TGTGCCAGCATTCAAAGGGGGGATCCCTACAATGAGCAGTTCTTC. This sequence joins TRBV28 and TRBJ2-1; D tentatively reads TRBD1 or TRBD2 (6 bases each). Trimming cost V 7 bases and J 2 bases, with 15 bases left between them. The germline V gene encodes CDR1 MDHEN and CDR2 SYDVKM. This CDR3 contains 15 residues.

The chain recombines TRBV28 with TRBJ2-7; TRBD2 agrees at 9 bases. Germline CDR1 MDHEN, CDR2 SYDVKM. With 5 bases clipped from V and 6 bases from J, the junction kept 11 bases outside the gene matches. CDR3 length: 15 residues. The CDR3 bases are TGTGCCAGCAGTGCGTCGGGACTAGCAAACAGCGAGCAGTACTTC. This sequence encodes CASSASGLANSEQYF.

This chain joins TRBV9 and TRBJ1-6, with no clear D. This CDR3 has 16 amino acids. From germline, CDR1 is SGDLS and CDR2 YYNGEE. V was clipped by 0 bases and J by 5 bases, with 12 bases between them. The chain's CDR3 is CASSVGGGGNNSPLHF. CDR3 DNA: TGTGCCAGCAGCGTAGGTGGAGGAGGGAATAATTCACCCCTCCACTTT.

CDR3 coding DNA: TGTGCCACCAGCAGAGAGGAGCTAGCAGCAGATACGCAGTATTTT. It specifies CATSREELAADTQYF. J is TRBJ2-3 and V is TRBV15; weak D call: TRBD2 (5 bases). Germline-derived CDR1 and CDR2 are LNHNV and YYDKDF (reference sequence). Trimming left V 0 bases short and J 4 bases short, with 11 bases between. There are 15 residues in the CDR3.

The CDR3 region is CASSVNPQGSTGELFF. The DNA for the CDR3 is TGTGCCAGCAGCGTAAACCCCCAGGGGAGCACCGGGGAGCTGTTTTTT. The genes are TRBV9 and TRBJ2-2; tentatively, D is TRBD1 (6 bases). Germline CDR1 reads SGDLS; CDR2 reads YYNGEE. There are 16 residues in the CDR3. Deletions cut 1 base from V and 4 bases from J, with 14 bases between.

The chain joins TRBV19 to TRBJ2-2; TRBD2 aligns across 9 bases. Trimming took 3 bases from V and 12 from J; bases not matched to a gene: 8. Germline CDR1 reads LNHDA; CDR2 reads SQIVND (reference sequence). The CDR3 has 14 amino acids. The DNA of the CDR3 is TGTGCCAGTAGTATCTCGAGCGCGGGGGGGCAGCTGTTTTTT. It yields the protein CASSISSAGGQLFF.

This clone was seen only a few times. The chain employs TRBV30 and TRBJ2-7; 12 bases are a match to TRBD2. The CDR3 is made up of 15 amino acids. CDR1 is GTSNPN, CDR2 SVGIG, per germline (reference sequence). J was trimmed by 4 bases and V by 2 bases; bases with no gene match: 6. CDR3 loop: CAWSQLAGGTYEQYF. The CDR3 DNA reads TGTGCCTGGAGTCAACTAGCGGGAGGTACTTACGAGCAGTACTTC.

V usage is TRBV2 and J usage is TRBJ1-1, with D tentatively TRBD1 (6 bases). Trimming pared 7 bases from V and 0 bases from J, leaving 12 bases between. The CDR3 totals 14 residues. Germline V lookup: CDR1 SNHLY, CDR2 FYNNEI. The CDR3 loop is CASNRDKMNTEAFF. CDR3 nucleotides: TGTGCCAGCAATAGGGACAAAATGAACACTGAAGCTTTCTTT.

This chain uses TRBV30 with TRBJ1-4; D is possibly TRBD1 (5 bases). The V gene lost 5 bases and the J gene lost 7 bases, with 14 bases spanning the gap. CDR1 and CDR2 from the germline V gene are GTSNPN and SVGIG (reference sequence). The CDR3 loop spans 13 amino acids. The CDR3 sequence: CAWGGPRIEKLFF. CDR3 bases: TGTGCCTGGGGGGGACCGCGGATTGAAAAACTGTTTTTT.

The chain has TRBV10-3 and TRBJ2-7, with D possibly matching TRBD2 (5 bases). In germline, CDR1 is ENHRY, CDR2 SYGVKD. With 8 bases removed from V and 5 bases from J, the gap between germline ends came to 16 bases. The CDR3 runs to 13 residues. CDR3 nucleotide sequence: TGTGCCATCTCTCGGGGAGAAGTGAACGAGCAGTACTTC. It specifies CAISRGEVNEQYF.

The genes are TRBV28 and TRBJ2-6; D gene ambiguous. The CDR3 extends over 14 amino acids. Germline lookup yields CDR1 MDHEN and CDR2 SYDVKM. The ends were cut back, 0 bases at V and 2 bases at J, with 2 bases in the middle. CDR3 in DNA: TGTGCCAGCAGTTTATGGGCTGGGGCCAACGTCCTGACTTTC. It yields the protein CASSLWAGANVLTF.

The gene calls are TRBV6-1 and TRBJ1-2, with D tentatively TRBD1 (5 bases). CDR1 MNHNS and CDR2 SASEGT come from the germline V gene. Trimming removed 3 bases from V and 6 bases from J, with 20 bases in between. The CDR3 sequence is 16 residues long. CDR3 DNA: TGTGCCAGCAGTGACTATAATAGTCAGGGAAGCGATGGCTACACCTTC. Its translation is CASSDYNSQGSDGYTF.

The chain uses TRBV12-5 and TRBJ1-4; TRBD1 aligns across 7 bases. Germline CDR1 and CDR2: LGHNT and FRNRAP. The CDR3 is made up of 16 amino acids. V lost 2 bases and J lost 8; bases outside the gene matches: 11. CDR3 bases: TGTGCTAGTGGTTTGTACCCCGGGCAGGGGGGCGAAAAACTGTTTTTT. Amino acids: CASGLYPGQGGEKLFF.

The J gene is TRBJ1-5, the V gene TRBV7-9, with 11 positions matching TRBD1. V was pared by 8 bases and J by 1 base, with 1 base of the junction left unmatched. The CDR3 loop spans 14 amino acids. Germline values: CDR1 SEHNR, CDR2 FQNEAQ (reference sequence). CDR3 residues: CASGTGGSNQPQHF. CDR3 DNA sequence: TGTGCCAGCGGGACAGGGGGAAGCAATCAGCCCCAGCATTTT.